This T cell receptor (beta chain) is drawn from a study of T-cell reconstitution after alpha-beta-depleted transplantation in children (dated by TCRdb to the mid-2010s). About the full investigation: The study quantitatively tracked T-cell immune reconstitution after TCRalphabeta/CD19-depleted allogeneic hematopoietic cell transplantation in children using TCR repertoire profiling.

General findings and caveats noted by the study authors: About two months after transplant, the apparently early recovery of alphabetaT-cell counts reportedly depended on just several hundred clones that had expanded rapidly and came from non-depleted graft cells. The high TCRbeta diversity at day 60 in some patients was ascribed to recipient T cells and intrathymic progenitors that had survived conditioning. Over subsequent months, a decline in hyperexpanded clone frequencies was noted, and after one year, T-cell counts and TCRbeta diversity were mostly ascribed to newly produced T cells.

V gives up 7 bases and J gives up 5 bases, and the segment between their germline ends measures 14 bases. Based on the germline V gene, the CDR1 and CDR2 sequences are MDHEN and SYDVKM. The CDR3 covers 13 residues, taking in both the cysteine and the phenylalanine. Just the 39-base CDR3 DNA is kept, in frame starting at base 1. The label giving this sample's treatment or condition can be read as: allogeneic hematopoietic cell transplantation with graft depleted of TCRalphabeta T cells and CD19 B cells. The transplant recipients were children given TCRalphabeta/CD19-depleted allogeneic hematopoietic cell grafts. This clonotype occurred many times. Its recognized antigen is unknown. No clone much larger than this one lies a single base away; base qualities are absent. Preparation of the library involved PCR. Sequencing took place on an Illumina HiSeq 2500. TCR libraries were prepared with molecular barcoding, using unique molecular identifiers to normalize TCRbeta repertoire quantification. The public reads were quality trimmed at Q25 with fastp and then assembled into clones with MiXCR by TCRdb, keeping productive beta chains. Duplicate CDR3 protein sequences are folded into a single record with the most common DNA and genes. The sample table holds roughly 670,000 distinct CDR3 sequences, of which around 13% were seen once. 0.75% to 0.85% of the sample comes from the top ten.

The source was PBMCs, collected before TCRalphabeta/CD19-depleted stem cell transplant. Recombination connected TRBV28 to TRBJ2-5; TRBD1 is a possible D gene, resting on 6 matching bases. The sequence derives from a girl aged 2 to 10 with congenital amegakaryocytic thrombocytopenia, due to receive a stem cell transplant. This receptor has the CDR3 CASKAGDVETQYF. The nucleotide sequence is TGTGCCAGCAAGGCAGGGGATGTGGAGACCCAGTACTTC. With all but the CDR3 taken from the reference TRBV28 and TRBJ2-5 genes, the full variable domain is: DVKVTQSSRYLVKRTGEKVFLECVQDMDHENMFWYRQDPGLGLRLIYFSYDVKMKEKGDIPEGYSVSREKKERFSLILESASTNQTSMYLCASKAGDVETQYFGPGTRLLVL.